The present T cell receptor beta chain was sequenced within a study of blood T cells in healthy people across ages. Study-level findings and limits: Higher diversity and more naive CD4+ cells were features of long-lived donors, compared to aged donors.

Alongside a J-beta primer mix, a sample-barcoded 5' primer served in a second PCR lasting about 6 to 11 cycles. MiXCR, run by TCRdb on the 5' RACE reads, gives a single entry per CDR3 protein. The sample carries 700,000 or so distinct CDR3 sequences, 40% to 50% recorded once. V was pared by 7 bases and J by 2 bases, with 14 bases between. Germline CDR1 and CDR2: SQVTM and ANQGSEA. CDR3 length: 13 amino acids. With respect to this clonotype: Its antigen is unidentified.

The material sequenced was blood. This clonotype was sampled from a man aged 80 or over in good health. The rearrangement links TRBV29-1 to TRBJ1-1; no reliable D call. CDR3 sequence: CSGREAANTEAFF. CDR3 nucleotides: TGCAGCGGAAGGGAGGCAGCTAACACTGAAGCTTTCTTT. The full variable domain, its missing parts supplied by reference TRBV29-1 and TRBJ1-1, is SAVISQKPSRDICQRGTSLTIQCQVDSQVTMMFWYRQQPGQSLTLIATANQGSEATYESGFVIDKFPISRPNLTFSTLTVSNMSPEDSSIYLCSGREAANTEAFFGQGTRLTVV.